This T cell receptor beta chain emerged from a study of lymphopenia after photon versus proton radiotherapy. Study observations and caveats: After lymphocyte nadir, photon-treated repertoires showed oligoclonal expansion, especially CD8+ Temra. Under photons, naive T cells and diversity fell while effector/memory populations rose.

The protocol was immunoSEQ multiplex PCR, while the TCRdb copy is restricted to in-frame clones and leaves out a portion. The table has some 70,000 clones, about nine tenths seen once. CDR3 length equals 16 residues. Trimming took 0 bases from V and 10 from J; bases not matched to a gene: 9. Germline V gene data show CDR1 as LNHNV and CDR2 as YYDKDF (reference sequence). Only one count was recorded for this clone. Its antigen remains unidentified. The receptor comes from a man at least 80 years old with esophageal cancer. The rearrangement links TRBV15 to TRBJ2-1; 10 bases are shared with TRBD2. Sequences were derived from peripheral blood, sampled from a patient treated with proton-based radiotherapy. The CDR3 nucleotides are TGTGCCACCAGCAGAGATCGAGGGCTAGCGGGAGTCGAGCAGTTCTTC. This gives the protein CATSRDRGLAGVEQFF.